This T cell receptor (beta chain) was found in a study of shared clonotypes between healthy human individuals. Study summary: Those who served as donors were two women and three men between the ages of 18 and 49.

As to this clone: The antigen is unknown. This sequence may be a read error, since a much larger clone differs from it by one base.

Study results and caveats: Read depth was anticipated to influence clonotype sharing among donors. The sampled material consisted only of blood, and tissue repertoires are likely to differ.

Once extracted for a subset, genomic DNA was divided evenly among several immunoSEQ plates. Libraries were prepared by immunoSEQ multiplex PCR; TCRdb keeps only in-frame clonotypes and omits some of them. Among a few hundred thousand clones listed, 70% to 85% were seen once. The TCR was taken from a woman in her thirties or forties in good health. Some clones in this sample may be carry-over from other donors' samples. The sequenced sample was PBMCs.

The CDR3 loop is CAGSFWNQETQYF. As DNA, the CDR3 is TGTGCCGGCAGCTTTTGGAATCAAGAGACCCAGTACTTC. The V gene is TRBV11-2, the J gene TRBJ2-5; unclear D gene. Germline V gene sequence: CDR1 SGHAT, CDR2 FQNNGV. There are 13 residues in the CDR3.